This TCR beta chain was documented in a study of CD8+ T cells in alopecia areata. This sample's treatment: oral pan-JAK inhibitor, 5-10 mg twice daily. Worth noting for this clone: Antigen unknown.

Broader study findings: Because of a solitary nonresponder, the connection of baseline CD8+ expansion to response stays uncertain. Persistence of many expanded lesional clones was seen in scalp and blood during tofacitinib.

RNA was isolated and reverse transcribed to cDNA, the sequencing template. The table came from immunoSEQ multiplex PCR; TCRdb's copy has only in-frame clones and leaves some out. The sample lists roughly 280,000 clones, around three fifths seen once, with around 0.84% in the top ten. This CDR3 is built from 12 residues. The V gene lost 4 bases and the J gene lost 6 bases, with 10 bases spanning the gap. Germline V gene lookup returns CDR1 SGDLS and CDR2 YYNGEE. The input for sequencing was CD4+ T cells sorted from blood, taken at approximately week 52, from a patient treated with tofacitinib. The source of this sequence is a human donor with alopecia areata. The V gene is TRBV9, the J gene TRBJ1-1; D unclear. In nucleotides, the CDR3 is TGTGCCAGCAGCCCCCCATCCCCTGAAGCTTTCTTT. Translating it yields CASSPPSPEAFF.